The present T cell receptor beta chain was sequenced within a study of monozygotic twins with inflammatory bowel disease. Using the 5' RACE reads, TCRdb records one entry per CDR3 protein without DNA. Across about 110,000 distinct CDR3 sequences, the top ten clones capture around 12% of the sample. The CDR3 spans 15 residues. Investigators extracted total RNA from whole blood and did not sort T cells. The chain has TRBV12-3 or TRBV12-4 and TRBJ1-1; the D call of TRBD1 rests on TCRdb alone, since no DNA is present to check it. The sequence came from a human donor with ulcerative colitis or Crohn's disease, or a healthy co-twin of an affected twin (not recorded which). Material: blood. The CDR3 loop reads CASSPTGAIGTEAFF.